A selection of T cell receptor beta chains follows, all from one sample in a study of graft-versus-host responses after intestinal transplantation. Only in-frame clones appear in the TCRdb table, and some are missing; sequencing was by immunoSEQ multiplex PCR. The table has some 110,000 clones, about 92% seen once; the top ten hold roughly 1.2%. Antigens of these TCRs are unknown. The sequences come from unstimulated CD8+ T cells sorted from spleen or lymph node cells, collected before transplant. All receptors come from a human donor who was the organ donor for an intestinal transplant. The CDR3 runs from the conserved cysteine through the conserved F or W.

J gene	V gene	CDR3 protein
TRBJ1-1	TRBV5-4	CASREQGNTEAFF
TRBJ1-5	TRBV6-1	CASSDPDRGGQPQHF
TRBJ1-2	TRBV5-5	CASSLRTGDNYGYTF
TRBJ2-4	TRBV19	CASSIGAGLAKNIQYF
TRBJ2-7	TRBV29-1	CSVEEEGTPYEQYF
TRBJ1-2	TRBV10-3	CAIRPGQGVGYTF
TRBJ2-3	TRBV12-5	CASGSGDTQYF
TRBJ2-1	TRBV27	CASSFYPPQQGREQFF
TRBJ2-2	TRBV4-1	CASALGANTGELFF
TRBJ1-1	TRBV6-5	CASRSGGARTEAFF
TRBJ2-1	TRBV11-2	CASSFYGGSGNEQFF
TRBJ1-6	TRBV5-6	CASSLTGTGGSYNSPLHF
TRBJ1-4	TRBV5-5	CASSRRTGEKGEKLFF
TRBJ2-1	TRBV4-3	CASSQVPGRANEQFF
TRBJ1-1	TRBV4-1	CASSKTGEGSTEAFF
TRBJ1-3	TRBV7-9	CASSPTGFSGNTIYF
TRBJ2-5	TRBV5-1	CASSLEGPPETQYF
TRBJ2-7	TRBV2	CASSGGEQYF
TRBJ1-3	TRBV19	CASEEEGLWGNTIYF
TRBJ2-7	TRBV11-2	CASSLWASYEQYF
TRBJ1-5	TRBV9	CASSGTGQLNQPQHF
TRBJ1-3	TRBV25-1	CASSDTGVGNTIYF
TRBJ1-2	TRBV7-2	CASSLQGYGHTF
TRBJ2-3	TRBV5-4	CASSPGRGAPWELVDTQYF
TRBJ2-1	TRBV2	CASSDRGPVVNEQFF
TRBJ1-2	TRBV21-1	CASSKDVTGGGYTF
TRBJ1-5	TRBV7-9	CASSRTGLPQHF
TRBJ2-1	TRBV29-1	CSVEGLAAPSSYNEQFF
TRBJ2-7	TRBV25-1	CASSATGFNEQYF
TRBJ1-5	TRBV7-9	CASSSEVWPQHF
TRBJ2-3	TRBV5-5	CASSLREPSTDTQYF
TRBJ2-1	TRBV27	CASSPGAAAASYNEQFF
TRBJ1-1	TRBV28	CASSLSGLGTEAFF
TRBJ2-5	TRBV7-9	CASSPRTSGREQETQYF
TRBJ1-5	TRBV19	CASSTGFQPQHF
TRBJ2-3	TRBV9	CASGRKREPDTQYF
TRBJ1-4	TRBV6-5	CASSPGQGSEKLFF
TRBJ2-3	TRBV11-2	CATRGDITDTQYF
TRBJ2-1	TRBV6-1	CASSQLAGYYNEQFF
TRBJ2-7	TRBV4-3	CASSPEEGEGEQYF
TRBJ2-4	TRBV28	CASRSRTEGIQYF
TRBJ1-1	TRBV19	CASSPGRQGNTEAFF
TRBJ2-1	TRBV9	CASSVVSGGLAGPYEQFF
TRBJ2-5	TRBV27	CASSYGLGETQYF
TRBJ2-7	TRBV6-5	CASSYSAWDEQYF
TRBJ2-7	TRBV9	CASSVGGGTEQYF
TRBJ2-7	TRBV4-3	CASSQDRWGTSGSKQYF
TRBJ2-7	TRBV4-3	CASSQWRASSYEQYF
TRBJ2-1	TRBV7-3	CASSLEGSSYNEQFF
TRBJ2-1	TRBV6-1	CASSEEVSPYYNEQFF
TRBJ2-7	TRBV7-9	CATKHQGAAGEGEQYF
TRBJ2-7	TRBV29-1	CSVEGTNYEQYF
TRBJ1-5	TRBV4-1	CASSHLFGDNQPQHF
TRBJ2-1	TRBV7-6	CASSQGLAPYNEQFF
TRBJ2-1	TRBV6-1	CASSEEPASVSNEQFF